One and the same sample provided the 21 T cell receptor beta chains below, sequenced in a study of human T cells and chemical hapten exposure (dated by TCRdb to the early 2020s). The library was produced with RACE. TCRdb names NextSeq 500 as the instrument used. TCRdb passed the public sequencing reads through fastp at Q25 and MiXCR, retaining productive beta sequences. Each CDR3 protein appears once, grouped with its most common genes and DNA. This sample comprises 80,000 to 95,000 distinct CDR3 sequences, roughly 9.6% of them detected only once. More than 2% of the sample is taken by the ten largest. Explained via the paper, the time point label denotes: patch test 2, 6 weeks after DPC sensitization. The sample's treatment or condition, from its label and the paper: therapeutic diphenylcyclopropenone sensitization with weekly scalp DPC. Sequences were derived from whole blood, sampled in connection with sensitization to the hapten diphenylcyclopropenone (DPC). The receptors shown here come from a man in his forties with alopecia areata. Some clones in this sample may be carry-over from other donors' samples.

This clonotype was counted between two and nine times. The V gene is TRBV30, the J gene TRBJ1-2; a possible D gene is TRBD1 (5 bases). V lost 5 bases and J lost 2, with 12 bases in between. The CDR3 is 13 amino acids. The germline V gene encodes CDR1 GTSNPN and CDR2 SVGIG (reference sequence). The CDR3 region has the DNA TGTGCCTGGCTTTCCGGGGCGAACTATGGCTACACCTTC. Encoded protein: CAWLSGANYGYTF. Full variable domain (outside the CDR3, taken from reference TRBV30 and TRBJ1-2): SQTIHQWPATLVQPVGSPLSLECTVEGTSNPNLYWYRQAAGRGLQLLFYSVGIGQISSEVPQNLSASRPQDRQFILSSKKLLLSDSGFYLCAWLSGANYGYTFGSGTRLTVV.

This clonotype was seen more than once but under ten times. This sequence joins TRBV10-3 and TRBJ2-3; no clear D gene. In germline, CDR1 is ENHRY, CDR2 SYGVKD. The V and J ends lost 6 bases and 3 bases respectively, with 13 bases between them. This CDR3 spans 14 amino acids. CDR3 DNA sequence: TGTGCCATCAGCCGACAAGCCTTAACAGATACGCAGTATTTT. It yields the protein CAISRQALTDTQYF.

This clonotype was seen more than once but under ten times. V and J are TRBV6-4 and TRBJ2-7; the D is unclear. V gave up 6 bases and J gave up 4 bases, with 4 bases separating them. The CDR3 is 10 amino acids. From germline, CDR1 is MRHNA and CDR2 SNTAGT. The CDR3 reads CASSRYEQYV. DNA of the CDR3: TGTGCCAGCAGCCGATACGAGCAGTACGTC.

There are a few counts of this clonotype. The chain combines TRBV19 with TRBJ2-1, with TRBD1 as a possible D gene (6 bases). This CDR3 is 15 amino acids long. Germline lookup yields CDR1 LNHDA and CDR2 SQIVND (reference sequence). The V end lost 8 bases, the J end lost 2 bases, and 16 bases lay between the germline ends. The CDR3 is CASYSPGDTYNEQFF. Written as DNA, the CDR3 is TGTGCCAGTTACTCCCCAGGGGATACCTACAATGAGCAGTTCTTC.

The rearrangement uses TRBV5-1 and TRBJ2-5; no reliable D call. Germline lookup yields CDR1 SGHRS and CDR2 YFSETQ. This CDR3 comprises 15 residues. The V end was cut by 0 bases, the J end by 1 base, with 10 bases between. CDR3 sequence reads: CASSLASSPQETQYF. As DNA, the CDR3 is TGCGCCAGCAGCTTGGCCAGCTCCCCCCAAGAGACCCAGTACTTC.

CDR3 in amino acids: CASSRDLALSYEQYF. CDR3 nucleotide sequence: TGTGCCAGCAGTCGGGACCTGGCCCTTTCCTACGAGCAGTACTTC. The genes are TRBV2 and TRBJ2-7; D possibly matches TRBD1 or TRBD2 (5 bases each). The CDR3 has 15 amino acids. With 5 bases removed from V and 1 base from J, the gap between germline ends came to 15 bases. Looked up from germline, CDR1 is SNHLY and CDR2 is FYNNEI.

The J gene is TRBJ1-5, the V gene TRBV19; D not certain. The V gene lost 4 bases and the J gene lost 3 bases, with 13 bases spanning the gap. There are 15 residues in the CDR3. CDR1 is LNHDA, CDR2 SQIVND, per germline (reference sequence). Here the CDR3 reads CASSSGLHHNQPQHF. In DNA, the CDR3 is TGTGCCAGTAGTAGTGGGCTACACCACAATCAGCCCCAGCATTTT.

Only a few counts were recorded for this clonotype. The rearrangement links TRBV6-1 to TRBJ1-4; 7 bases map to TRBD1. This CDR3 is 15 amino acids long. Trimming removed 5 bases from V and 7 bases from J; junction bases left unmatched: 10. Germline loops: CDR1 MNHNS, CDR2 SASEGT. CDR3 bases: TGTGCCAGCAGTCTCTCCGACAGGGTTGGTGAAAAACTGTTTTTT. Translation gives CASSLSDRVGEKLFF.

Of note for this clonotype: This CDR3 fails to terminate in the conserved phenylalanine or tryptophan, so it likely reflects a read error. No DNA is shown, since the ends of the CDR3 on it are uncertain; the CDR3 is the one TCRdb lists. J is TRBJ1-1 and V is TRBV27; no check of the table's D call, TRBD1, against the DNA was made. The V gene's germline CDR1 is MNHEY and CDR2 SMNVEV (reference sequence). The CDR3 length equals 8 residues, ends included. CDR3: CANTRDRV.

The gene calls are TRBV25-1 and TRBJ2-5; 9 bases match TRBD2. Germline CDR1 is MGHDK and CDR2 is SYGVNS. This CDR3 contains 15 residues. The trim removed 2 bases at V and 5 bases at J, leaving 6 bases unmatched. CDR3 loop: CASSEIGAGGETQYF. CDR3 sequence (DNA): TGTGCCAGCAGTGAAATTGGGGCGGGAGGGGAGACCCAGTACTTC.

This clonotype was observed a few times. This chain links TRBV7-2 with TRBJ2-3, with D possibly TRBD1 on 5 matching bases. The germline gives CDR1 SGHTA, CDR2 FQGNSA. The ends were cut back, 4 bases at V and 7 bases at J, with 15 bases in the middle. This CDR3 has 14 amino acids. CDR3 amino acids: CASSSDSKSNTQYF. CDR3 sequence (DNA): TGTGCCAGCAGCTCCGACAGTAAATCTAATACGCAGTATTTT.

The V and J genes are TRBV11-2 and TRBJ2-1, with a tentative D call TRBD1 (6 bases). Germline loops: CDR1 SGHAT, CDR2 FQNNGV. V shed 0 bases and J shed 9 bases, with 6 bases lying between them. The CDR3 spans 12 residues. CDR3 sequence reads: CASSLEGGEQFF. In DNA form, the CDR3 reads TGTGCCAGCAGCTTAGAAGGGGGTGAGCAGTTCTTC.

The sample holds a few counts of this clonotype. The V gene is TRBV20-1, the J gene TRBJ2-3, with 7 bases lining up with TRBD2. Germline CDR1 reads DFQATT; CDR2 reads SNEGSKA (reference sequence). This CDR3 contains 15 residues. V was pared by 3 bases and J by 6 bases, with 12 bases of the junction left unmatched. The CDR3 coding sequence is TGCAGTGCTAGCAAACTAGCGTCGACAGCGGATACGCAGTATTTT. It encodes CSASKLASTADTQYF.

This clonotype was detected only a few times. DNA for the CDR3: TGTGCCAGCACCCGAAGTAGCGGGCCCTCCTACGAGCAGTACGTC. As protein: CASTRSSGPSYEQYV. This rearrangement joins TRBV6-6 to TRBJ2-7; 7 bases line up with TRBD2. From germline, CDR1 is MNHNY and CDR2 SVGAGI (reference sequence). After removal of 7 bases from V and 0 bases from J, the junction contained 9 bases not matched to a gene. The CDR3 totals 15 residues.

This clonotype was observed a handful of times. This chain joins TRBV6-5 and TRBJ1-3; 9 positions agree with TRBD1. Germline V gene data show CDR1 as MNHEY and CDR2 as SVGAGI. The CDR3 is 15 amino acids. The trim removed 6 bases at V and 4 bases at J, leaving 7 bases unmatched. The CDR3 nucleotides read TGTGCCAGCAGAACCGGGACAGGGCCGGGAAACACCATATATTTT. This encodes CASRTGTGPGNTIYF.

In this sample, this clonotype turned up a few times. This chain's CDR3 is CASSYLEKSPSTDTQYF. The CDR3 coding sequence is TGTGCCAGCAGTTACTTAGAGAAAAGTCCTAGCACAGATACGCAGTATTTT. The V call is TRBV12-3 or TRBV12-4, the J call TRBJ2-3; D remains unclear. V was cut by 4 bases and J by 0 bases, with 17 bases left in between. The CDR3 covers 17 residues.

The chain links TRBV7-9 to TRBJ1-5, with 9 bases identical to TRBD1. Germline CDR1 and CDR2: SEHNR and FQNEAQ (reference sequence). Trimming took 0 bases from V and 5 from J; bases not matched to a gene: 8. The CDR3 runs 17 residues. CDR3 DNA sequence: TGTGCCAGCAGCTTAGCGGTTGGGGGACAGGGACATCAGCCCCAGCATTTT. This encodes CASSLAVGGQGHQPQHF.

The rearrangement links TRBV29-1 to TRBJ2-7; the D is unclear. CDR3 length: 10 amino acids. Trimming removed 4 bases at V and 7 bases at J, with 8 bases between. Germline V lookup: CDR1 SQVTM, CDR2 ANQGSEA. The DNA for the CDR3 is TGCAGCGTTGTCTACGGGGAGCAGTACTTC. As protein: CSVVYGEQYF.

This clonotype was recorded a few times. V and J are TRBV20-1 and TRBJ2-2, with 13 bases matching TRBD2. The CDR3 has 18 residues. The germline V gene has CDR1 DFQATT and CDR2 SNEGSKA (reference sequence). V shed 0 bases, J shed 4 bases, and the junction held 8 bases outside the gene matches. CDR3 nucleotides: TGCAGTGCTAGAGATCCTCGACTAGCGGGAGGAGGCACCGGGGAGCTGTTTTTT. This codes for CSARDPRLAGGGTGELFF.

This clonotype was seen repeatedly, ten times or more. The chain links TRBV6-5 to TRBJ1-2, with D perhaps TRBD1 (5 bases). Germline loops: CDR1 MNHEY, CDR2 SVGAGI. This CDR3 spans 13 amino acids. V lost 6 bases to trimming and J lost 10 bases, with 18 bases between them. CDR3 sequence (DNA): TGTGCCAGCAGCATGCAGGGAAGGAATGACTACACCTTC. Its protein product is CASSMQGRNDYTF.

This chain joins TRBV29-1 and TRBJ2-7; unclear D gene. Trimming cost V 6 bases and J 2 bases, with 11 bases left between them. The CDR3 is 12 amino acids. Germline-derived CDR1 and CDR2 are SQVTM and ANQGSEA. In nucleotides, the CDR3 is TGCAGCGTAGGGAACGGGCCCTACGAGCAGTACTTC. It encodes CSVGNGPYEQYF.